What follows are 10 T cell receptor beta chains derived from one specimen sequenced in a study of T-cell reconstitution after alpha-beta-depleted transplantation in children. Unique molecular identifiers featured in how the TCRbeta library was prepared. Using its own MiXCR run on the PCR reads, TCRdb lists one record per CDR3 protein. The sample consists of roughly 190,000 distinct CDR3 sequences, about 14% of them appearing once. The source material was PBMCs from the stem cell graft donor, sampled from the stem cell graft. These TCRs come from a human donor who donated a stem cell graft to a child with acute lymphoblastic leukemia.

V gene TRBV6-5 combines with J gene TRBJ1-1; D ambiguous. This CDR3 is built from 14 residues. V was shortened by 0 bases and J by 7 bases, with 12 bases between the two germline ends. Germline CDR1 MNHEY, CDR2 SVGAGI. DNA of the CDR3: TGTGCCAGCAGTTACTCGGTGTTAGGGATTGAAGCTTTCTTT. Protein: CASSYSVLGIEAFF.

The sample holds a few counts of this clonotype. The rearrangement uses TRBV5-1 and TRBJ1-5, with D tentatively TRBD1 (5 bases). CDR1 SGHRS and CDR2 YFSETQ come from the germline V gene. The CDR3 is 15 residues long. V was clipped by 2 bases and J by 1 base, with 10 bases between them. DNA for the CDR3: TGCGCCAGCAGCTTCGGGGGAGGGAGCAATCAGCCCCAGCATTTT. It is translated as CASSFGGGSNQPQHF.

This clonotype has ten or more counts. The chain couples TRBV12-3 or TRBV12-4 to TRBJ2-2; 8 bases line up with TRBD1. The V and J ends lost 6 bases and 2 bases, in that order; junction bases with no gene match: 8. This CDR3 is 16 amino acids long. The CDR3 reads CASRRTGTGNTGELFF. CDR3 in DNA: TGTGCCAGCAGGAGAACCGGGACAGGCAACACCGGGGAGCTGTTTTTT.

This clonotype was detected ten times or more. The chain is built from TRBV7-2 and TRBJ2-5, with TRBD2 as a possible D gene (8 bases). The length of the CDR3 is 17 residues. CDR1 is SGHTA and CDR2 is FQGNSA in the germline V gene. V was shortened by 8 bases and J by 5 bases, with 27 bases between the two germline ends. DNA for the CDR3: TGTGCCAGCCGTCCACCAAGGGGGCGGGAGGTCGAGGAGACCCAGTACTTC. This gives the protein CASRPPRGREVEETQYF.

Ten or more counts support this clonotype. The chain carries TRBV5-1 and TRBJ1-2, with 11 bases matching TRBD1. The CDR3 is 13 residues long. V trimming: 4 bases; J trimming: 8 bases; junction bases outside the gene matches: 4. Germline values: CDR1 SGHRS, CDR2 YFSETQ. The CDR3 here is CASSKGQGGGYTF. DNA for the CDR3: TGCGCCAGCAGCAAGGGACAGGGGGGAGGCTACACCTTC.

This clonotype was counted ten times or more. V usage is TRBV25-1 and J usage is TRBJ1-2, with TRBD1 as a possible D gene (5 bases). The CDR3 sequence is 14 residues long. V was pared by 6 bases and J by 3 bases, with 14 bases between. Germline loops: CDR1 MGHDK, CDR2 SYGVNS. The CDR3 DNA reads TGTGCCAGCAGCTTGAGGGGCGACGACTATGGCTACACCTTC. It encodes CASSLRGDDYGYTF.

This clonotype was picked up many times. The genes are TRBV7-8 and TRBJ2-7, with D tentatively TRBD2 (5 bases). This CDR3 has 11 amino acids. CDR1 is SGHVS, CDR2 FQNEAQ, per germline. Trimming took off 7 bases at V and 3 bases at J, with 7 bases between the two ends. The CDR3 nucleotides read TGTGCCAGCATTGGAGGCTACGAGCAGTACTTC. This translates into CASIGGYEQYF.

Many counts were recorded for this clonotype. This chain joins TRBV12-3 or TRBV12-4 and TRBJ2-2, with D possibly being TRBD2 (5 bases). Trimming cost V 9 bases and J 0 bases, with 14 bases left between them. This CDR3 region has 15 residues. CDR3 loop: CASHWRTSNTGELFF. The DNA of the CDR3 is TGTGCCAGTCACTGGAGGACTTCGAACACCGGGGAGCTGTTTTTT.

At least ten counts were recorded for this clonotype. The rearrangement uses TRBV12-3 or TRBV12-4 and TRBJ1-6; 7 bases line up with TRBD1. The CDR3 has 17 residues. The trim removed 6 bases at V and 8 bases at J, leaving 16 bases unmatched. The CDR3 DNA reads TGTGCCAGCAGCCCCATGAGGGGAGGGGGCCTTCATTCACCCCTCCACTTT. Translation gives CASSPMRGGGLHSPLHF.

The CDR3 bases are TGTGCCACCGGTCCCCTCCACTTAGGGACCGGGGAGCTGTTTTTT. Protein sequence: CATGPLHLGTGELFF. This chain joins TRBV10-3 and TRBJ2-2; unclear D gene. V lost 10 bases to trimming and J lost 5 bases, with 20 bases between them. CDR1 ENHRY and CDR2 SYGVKD come from the germline V gene. The CDR3 loop spans 15 amino acids.